A single sample is the source of the 22 T cell receptor beta chains below, sequenced in a study of breast tumors, draining lymph nodes, adjacent tissues. Samples came from axillary lymph nodes draining the breast cancer. TCRdb fed the multiplex PCR reads into MiXCR, producing one record per CDR3 protein. Altogether around 230,000 distinct CDR3 sequences are present, nearly 35% being singletons, with the ten largest covering 3% to 4%. Sequencing was performed on axillary lymph node tissue. The origin of the receptors is a female donor with breast cancer. Some clones in this sample may be carry-over from other donors' samples.

V usage is TRBV24-1 and J usage is TRBJ1-5; the match to TRBD1 covers 9 bases. Germline lookup yields CDR1 KGHDR and CDR2 SFDVKD. V shed 9 bases and J 1 base; nucleotides not matched to a gene: 9. This CDR3 comprises 16 residues. CDR3 nucleotides: TGTGCCACCGGCGGACAGGGGTTCGGGAGCAATCAGCCCCAGCATTTT. Amino acid sequence: CATGGQGFGSNQPQHF.

This clonotype was counted ten times or more. V usage is TRBV3-1 and J usage is TRBJ1-6, with D perhaps TRBD1 (6 bases). CDR3 length: 16 residues. Between the trimmed V and J ends, which lost 3 bases and 3 bases, there was a span of 12 bases. The germline V gene has CDR1 LGHDT and CDR2 YNNKEL (reference sequence). The CDR3: CASSHSGANYNSPLHF. The CDR3 bases are TGTGCCAGCAGCCACTCGGGGGCGAACTATAATTCACCCCTCCACTTT. The variable domain in full, with the rest retrieved from reference TRBV3-1 and TRBJ1-6, is DTAVSQTPKYLVTQMGNDKSIKCEQNLGHDTMYWYKQDSKKFLKIMFSYNNKELIINETVPNRFSPKSPDKAHLNLHINSLELGDSAVYFCASSHSGANYNSPLHFGNGTRLTVT.

A note on this clonotype: Since no conserved phenylalanine or tryptophan closes the CDR3, a read error is the likely cause. Because the CDR3's place on the DNA is in doubt, the DNA is left out and the CDR3 is given as listed by TCRdb. This chain links TRBV11-2 with TRBJ1-3. The CDR3 spans 8 amino acids, including both terminal residues. Per germline, CDR1 SGHAT and CDR2 FQNNGV. The CDR3 protein is CASSSRLA.

Of note for this clonotype: A single base separates this from a much larger clone, so it may be a read error. The rearrangement uses TRBV20-1 and TRBJ2-7; D possibly uses TRBD1 or TRBD2 (5 bases each). From germline, CDR1 is DFQATT and CDR2 SNEGSKA (reference sequence). This CDR3 is 14 amino acids long. CDR3 loop: CSALRDLSSSEQYF. In DNA, the CDR3 is TGCAGTGCACTCCGGGACCTTAGCTCCTCCGAGCAGTACTTC.

The V gene is TRBV19, the J gene TRBJ2-6; 8 nucleotides line up with TRBD1. Germline V gives CDR1 LNHDA, CDR2 SQIVND (reference sequence). This CDR3 region has 16 residues. V dropped 5 bases and J dropped 4; count of bases not matched to a gene: 7. The CDR3 spells CASSPQGAGGANVLTF. CDR3 in DNA: TGTGCCAGTAGTCCCCAGGGGGCTGGCGGGGCCAACGTCCTGACTTTC.

V is TRBV28 and J is TRBJ2-1; 9 bases line up with TRBD1. The CDR3 totals 15 residues. Germline trimming cut 5 bases from V and 8 bases from J; bases unmatched to any gene: 10. The germline gives CDR1 MDHEN, CDR2 SYDVKM. CDR3 sequence (DNA): TGTGCCAGCAGTCAGCCGGGACAGGGTAAGGATGAGCAGTTCTTC. This codes for CASSQPGQGKDEQFF. Combining the CDR3 with reference TRBV28 and TRBJ2-1 gives the whole variable domain DVKVTQSSRYLVKRTGEKVFLECVQDMDHENMFWYRQDPGLGLRLIYFSYDVKMKEKGDIPEGYSVSREKKERFSLILESASTNQTSMYLCASSQPGQGKDEQFFGPGTRLTVL.

This clonotype occurred many times. The J gene is TRBJ2-7, the V gene TRBV5-1; D is possibly TRBD1 (6 bases). CDR1 and CDR2 (germline): SGHRS, YFSETQ. The CDR3 is made up of 13 amino acids. V was pared by 3 bases and J by 0 bases, with 7 bases between. CDR3 DNA sequence: TGCGCCAGCAGCTGGGACATCTCCTACGAGCAGTACTTC. Translation gives CASSWDISYEQYF.

The chain links TRBV7-9 to TRBJ1-1; D is uncertain. Germline-derived CDR1 and CDR2 are SEHNR and FQNEAQ (reference sequence). The CDR3 contains 14 residues. V gave up 1 base and J gave up 6 bases, with 12 bases separating them. The chain's CDR3 is CASSLGGSWPEAFF. The CDR3 bases are TGTGCCAGCAGCTTAGGCGGCAGTTGGCCTGAAGCTTTCTTT.

This clonotype appeared a few times. Given a much more abundant clone one base away, this may be a read error. The chain joins TRBV20-1 to TRBJ1-5, with D perhaps TRBD1 (6 bases). The CDR3 runs 14 residues. Germline V gives CDR1 DFQATT, CDR2 SNEGSKA (reference sequence). CDR3 residues: CSARDGRGNPPQHF. In nucleotides, the CDR3 is TGCAGTGCTAGGGACGGGAGGGGGAATCCGCCCCAGCATTTT.

This clonotype has a count of ten or more. The gene calls are TRBV7-8 and TRBJ2-7; D could derive from TRBD1 or TRBD2 (5 bases each). Germline V CDR1 and CDR2: SGHVS, FQNEAQ. The CDR3 runs 12 residues. The V end lost 0 bases, the J end lost 6 bases, and 6 bases lay between the germline ends. CDR3 amino acids: CASSLARGEQYF. The CDR3 DNA follows: TGTGCCAGCAGCTTAGCGAGGGGCGAGCAGTACTTC.

In this sample, this clonotype turned up many times. The V call is TRBV5-4, the J call TRBJ2-5; 9 nucleotides match TRBD1. In germline, CDR1 is SGHNT, CDR2 YYREEE (reference sequence). CDR3 length: 15 amino acids. With V trimmed by 4 bases and J by 4 bases, 8 bases remained unmatched. The CDR3 reads CASSLQTGGGETQYF. In DNA, the CDR3 is TGTGCCAGCAGCCTTCAGACAGGGGGTGGAGAGACCCAGTACTTC.

This clonotype was observed a handful of times. Just one base apart from a much larger clone, this may be a read error. The rearrangement joins TRBV5-8 to TRBJ1-6; D is ambiguous. Germline V CDR1 and CDR2: SGHTS, YDEGEE. This CDR3 is 15 amino acids long. The CDR3 spells CASSPRSSYNSPPHF. CDR3 nucleotides: TGTGCCAGCAGCCCCCGGAGCTCCTATAATTCACCCCCCCACTTT. The full variable domain, with the rest looked up from reference TRBV5-8 and TRBJ1-6, is EAGVTQSPTHLIKTRGQQATLRCSPISGHTSVYWYQQALGLGLQFLLWYDEGEERNRGNFPPRFSGRQFPNYSSELNVNALELEDSALYLCASSPRSSYNSPPHFGNGTRLTVT.

In this sample, this clonotype turned up many times. The chain joins TRBV20-1 to TRBJ2-7; D call uncertain. V was clipped by 1 base and J by 3 bases, with 7 bases between them. Looked up from germline, CDR1 is DFQATT and CDR2 is SNEGSKA (reference sequence). This CDR3 is built from 12 residues. The CDR3 sequence: CSARVWSYEQYF. CDR3 DNA sequence: TGCAGTGCTAGAGTCTGGAGCTACGAGCAGTACTTC.

This clonotype has ten or more counts. The rearrangement uses TRBV20-1 and TRBJ2-7; maybe TRBD1 (6 bases). CDR3 size: 12 residues. Trimming removed 6 bases from V and 5 bases from J, with 14 bases in between. Germline values: CDR1 DFQATT, CDR2 SNEGSKA (reference sequence). The CDR3 loop reads CSAPTGGNEQYF. CDR3 bases: TGCAGTGCGCCGACTGGGGGCAACGAGCAGTACTTC.

This clonotype was recorded many times. The chain carries TRBV24-1 and TRBJ2-2; TRBD2 matches 8 bases. After removal of 9 bases from V and 5 bases from J, the junction contained 10 bases not matched to a gene. Looked up from germline, CDR1 is KGHDR and CDR2 is SFDVKD. CDR3 size: 15 residues. The CDR3 DNA sequence: TGTGCCACCGAGCCCGGGGGGGGCCGGACCGGGGAGCTGTTTTTT. This gives the protein CATEPGGGRTGELFF.

Here the CDR3 reads CASFTPNYGYNEQFF. The CDR3 nucleotides are TGTGCCAGTTTCACTCCTAACTATGGCTACAATGAGCAGTTCTTC. This sequence joins TRBV19 and TRBJ2-1; D unclear. Germline V gene data show CDR1 as LNHDA and CDR2 as SQIVND (reference sequence). CDR3 length equals 15 residues. V lost 8 bases, J lost 3 bases, and 17 bases lay in between.

Ten or more counts support this clonotype. This chain uses TRBV13 with TRBJ2-5; D call uncertain. Between the trimmed V and J ends, which lost 3 bases and 7 bases, there was a span of 21 bases. Germline V gene data show CDR1 as PRHDT and CDR2 as FYEKMQ (reference sequence). The CDR3 has 16 amino acids. Here the CDR3 DNA reads TGTGCCAGCAGCTTGGGAACCGGGCTGTACTCAGGGACCCAGTACTTC. It codes for CASSLGTGLYSGTQYF.

For this clonotype: This could be a read error, since a much larger clone is one nucleotide away. The CDR3 carries no conserved terminal phenylalanine or tryptophan, so it likely arises from a read error. No DNA is shown, since the ends of the CDR3 on it are uncertain; the CDR3 is the one TCRdb lists. The chain uses TRBV6-5 and TRBJ2-7; TRBD1 was called by the table and not checked on the DNA. The V gene's germline CDR1 is MNHEY and CDR2 SVGAGI. 15 amino acids form the CDR3, both terminal residues included. The CDR3 region is CASRPDPGEVQVEYL.

This clonotype was detected ten times or more. The chain joins TRBV19 to TRBJ2-3; D remains ambiguous. Germline values: CDR1 LNHDA, CDR2 SQIVND (reference sequence). The CDR3 runs to 15 residues. V was shortened by 1 base and J by 3 bases, with 11 bases between the two germline ends. The CDR3 nucleotides are TGTGCCAGTAGTATAGGAGTCCAGACTACAGATACGCAGTATTTT. Translating gives CASSIGVQTTDTQYF.

The rearrangement joins TRBV6-2 or TRBV6-3 to TRBJ2-1; 13 bases align to TRBD2. Germline trimming cut 7 bases from V and 5 bases from J; bases unmatched to any gene: 11. Germline V gene data show CDR1 as MNHEY and CDR2 as SVGEGT. CDR3 length: 17 amino acids. The CDR3 reads CASTRRTSGGLHNEQFF. CDR3 DNA: TGTGCCAGCACCCGTCGGACTAGCGGGGGTCTACACAATGAGCAGTTCTTC.

The chain carries TRBV20-1 and TRBJ2-5; TRBD2 might be the D (6 bases). CDR1 and CDR2 from the germline V gene are DFQATT and SNEGSKA (reference sequence). The CDR3 runs to 15 residues. V was trimmed by 0 bases and J by 4 bases, leaving 15 bases between them. The CDR3 nucleotides read TGCAGTGCTAGAGATCCGGACGGGGGAGGAGAGACCCAGTACTTC. As protein: CSARDPDGGGETQYF.

This clonotype was seen ten or more times. The genes are TRBV20-1 and TRBJ2-7; 7 positions match TRBD2. Per germline, CDR1 DFQATT and CDR2 SNEGSKA (reference sequence). V gave up 3 bases and J gave up 4 bases; unmatched junction bases: 21. The CDR3 length is 18 residues. CDR3 protein: CSASTPRDYPSGIYEQYF. As DNA, the CDR3 is TGCAGTGCTAGCACCCCCCGGGACTACCCCAGCGGGATATACGAGCAGTACTTC.